A single sample is the source of the 23 T cell receptor beta chains below, sequenced in a study of neoadjuvant anti-PD-1 for oral cavity cancer. Sequencing used immunoSEQ multiplex PCR; TCRdb keeps in-frame clones, though not all of them. The sample has around 62,000 clones; 65% to 80% are singletons. This specimen was PBMCs, taken before nivolumab (anti-PD-1) treatment. The origin of the receptors is a person aged 35-80 years with oral cavity squamous cell carcinoma.

V and J are TRBV19 and TRBJ2-5; D unresolved. V dropped 2 bases and J dropped 0 bases, with 4 bases sitting between them. CDR1 and CDR2 from the germline V gene are LNHDA and SQIVND (reference sequence). This CDR3 spans 13 amino acids. CDR3 residues: CASSITNQETQYF. For the CDR3, the DNA is TGTGCCAGTAGTATAACCAACCAAGAGACCCAGTACTTC.

V gene TRBV19 combines with J gene TRBJ2-6; D remains unclear. The germline gives CDR1 LNHDA, CDR2 SQIVND (reference sequence). This CDR3 has 14 amino acids. Trimming left V 7 bases short and J 0 bases short, with 7 bases between. CDR3 sequence reads: CASKTSSGANVLTF. The CDR3 nucleotides are TGTGCCAGTAAGACCAGCTCTGGGGCCAACGTCCTGACTTTC.

This clone has only a few counts. The chain combines TRBV5-4 with TRBJ1-6, with TRBD1 as a possible D gene (5 bases). Deletions cut 3 bases from V and 3 bases from J, with 7 bases between. Germline lookup yields CDR1 SGHNT and CDR2 YYREEE (reference sequence). This CDR3 contains 14 residues. The CDR3 nucleotides are TGTGCCAGCAGCTCGGGGGACTATAATTCACCCCTCCACTTT. This sequence encodes CASSSGDYNSPLHF.

The chain links TRBV7-9 to TRBJ2-5; D is possibly TRBD1 or TRBD2 (5 bases each). Trimming took off 6 bases at V and 4 bases at J, with 9 bases between the two ends. CDR1 and CDR2 (germline): SEHNR, FQNEAQ (reference sequence). The CDR3 contains 12 residues. In nucleotides, the CDR3 is TGTGCCAGCAGGTGGGGGACAGAGACCCAGTACTTC. Encoded protein: CASRWGTETQYF.

V gene TRBV6-5 combines with J gene TRBJ2-3; D uncertain. V shed 0 bases and J shed 1 base, with 5 bases lying between them. CDR1 is MNHEY and CDR2 is SVGAGI in the germline V gene. The CDR3 length is 14 residues. The chain's CDR3 is CASSYSGGTDTQYF. In nucleotides, the CDR3 is TGTGCCAGCAGTTACTCCGGCGGCACAGATACGCAGTATTTT.

The rearrangement uses TRBV2 and TRBJ1-1, with 9 bases fitting TRBD1. V trimming: 9 bases; J trimming: 3 bases; junction bases outside the gene matches: 5. The CDR3 totals 13 residues. Germline values: CDR1 SNHLY, CDR2 FYNNEI. The CDR3 sequence is CARGQGTDTEAFF. Written as DNA, the CDR3 is TGTGCCAGAGGACAGGGGACGGACACTGAAGCTTTCTTT.

As to this clone: Other DNA sequences in the sample encode the same CDR3. The genes are TRBV25-1 and TRBJ1-2; D is undetermined. Trimming stripped 8 bases from V and 5 bases from J, with 18 bases between. The CDR3 totals 14 residues. Germline lookup yields CDR1 MGHDK and CDR2 SYGVNS. The CDR3 sequence: CASCPLDGRYGYTF. Here the CDR3 DNA reads TGTGCCAGCTGCCCCTTGGACGGAAGATATGGCTACACCTTC.

The J gene is TRBJ1-1, the V gene TRBV2, with 11 bases matching TRBD1. Germline V gene lookup returns CDR1 SNHLY and CDR2 FYNNEI. This CDR3 has 16 amino acids. Trimming removed 10 bases from V and 4 bases from J; junction bases left unmatched: 14. CDR3 amino acids: CATSHRTGGRGTEAFF. CDR3 nucleotides: TGTGCCACCTCCCATAGGACAGGGGGCCGGGGCACTGAAGCTTTCTTT.

This clone was detected only a few times. The chain couples TRBV20-1 to TRBJ2-5; 7 bases match TRBD2. Per germline, CDR1 DFQATT and CDR2 SNEGSKA (reference sequence). V lost 6 bases and J lost 5; bases outside the gene matches: 3. The CDR3 extends over 11 amino acids. The CDR3 region has the DNA TGCAGTGCGGCCGGGGGGGAGACCCAGTACTTC. This codes for CSAAGGETQYF.

This chain joins TRBV7-9 and TRBJ2-7; no clear D gene. Germline loops: CDR1 SEHNR, CDR2 FQNEAQ (reference sequence). V lost 5 bases, J lost 3 bases, and 14 bases lay in between. This CDR3 is built from 14 residues. The CDR3 DNA reads TGTGCCAGCAGCCCCGCAGCTCAATTCTACGAGCAGTACTTC. It yields the protein CASSPAAQFYEQYF.

The rearrangement links TRBV7-9 to TRBJ2-5, with no clear D. Germline assignment: CDR1 SEHNR and CDR2 FQNEAQ (reference sequence). The CDR3 is 14 amino acids. Deletions cut 3 bases from V and 3 bases from J, with 11 bases between. CDR3 loop: CASSFGIVKETQYF. CDR3 bases: TGTGCCAGCAGCTTTGGAATAGTTAAAGAGACCCAGTACTTC. Full variable domain (missing parts from reference TRBV7-9 and TRBJ2-5): DTGVSQNPRHKITKRGQNVTFRCDPISEHNRLYWYRQTLGQGPEFLTYFQNEAQLEKSRLLSDRFSAERPKGSFSTLEIQRTEQGDSAMYLCASSFGIVKETQYFGPGTRLLVL.

CDR3 region: CASRRDSFYEQYF. CDR3 bases: TGTGCCAGCAGGAGGGACTCTTTCTACGAGCAGTACTTC. The chain recombines TRBV2 with TRBJ2-7, with D possibly matching TRBD2 (6 bases). This CDR3 is 13 amino acids long. Trimming removed 6 bases at V and 3 bases at J, with 12 bases between. Looked up from germline, CDR1 is SNHLY and CDR2 is FYNNEI.

V is TRBV23-1 and J is TRBJ1-6; tentative D call: TRBD1 (6 bases). TRBV23-1 is filed as an ORF, its function uncertain. V gave up 0 bases and J gave up 1 base, with 19 bases separating them. The length of the CDR3 is 20 residues. CDR3 sequence: CASSQSIQGKDWSYNSPLHF. Written as DNA, the CDR3 is TGCGCCAGCAGTCAATCTATCCAGGGGAAAGATTGGTCCTATAATTCACCCCTCCACTTT.

V usage is TRBV4-1 and J usage is TRBJ2-1; 9 bases fit TRBD2. Unmatched junction bases numbered 10, after V lost 3 bases and J lost 1 base. Germline loops: CDR1 MGHRA, CDR2 YSYEKL. The CDR3 runs 18 residues. This CDR3 reads CASSQEGGLAFSYNEQFF. Written as DNA, the CDR3 is TGCGCCAGCAGCCAGGAGGGAGGACTAGCGTTTTCCTACAATGAGCAGTTCTTC.

The rearrangement links TRBV6-1 to TRBJ2-3; 10 nucleotides align to TRBD2. The CDR3 sequence is 15 residues long. Per germline, CDR1 MNHNS and CDR2 SASEGT. V lost 6 bases and J lost 1; bases outside the gene matches: 4. Here the CDR3 DNA reads TGTGCCAGCAGCCAGCTAGCGGGGGGCACAGATACGCAGTATTTT. It specifies CASSQLAGGTDTQYF.

The chain employs TRBV5-4 and TRBJ1-2, with 9 bases identical to TRBD1. The germline V gene has CDR1 SGHNT and CDR2 YYREEE (reference sequence). The CDR3 runs to 15 residues. J gave up 5 bases and V 4 bases, and 9 bases lay outside the gene matches. The CDR3 bases are TGTGCCAGCAGCGGTGGACAGGGGCTTAAGTATGGCTACACCTTC. This sequence encodes CASSGGQGLKYGYTF.

CDR3: CASSFRSSGELFF. As DNA, the CDR3 is TGTGCCAGCAGTTTTCGGTCGTCCGGGGAGCTGTTTTTT. This chain uses TRBV27 with TRBJ2-2; D unresolved. In germline, CDR1 is MNHEY, CDR2 SMNVEV (reference sequence). With 3 bases removed from V and 6 bases from J, the gap between germline ends came to 8 bases. The CDR3 has 13 residues.

This clone has just a few counts. This chain connects TRBV30 to TRBJ2-1; 14 nucleotides align to TRBD2. This CDR3 contains 13 residues. The trim removed 3 bases at V and 13 bases at J, leaving 5 bases unmatched. Looked up from germline, CDR1 is GTSNPN and CDR2 is SVGIG (reference sequence). The CDR3 DNA sequence: TGTGCCTGGAGCCTGGGACTAGCGGGAGCTCAGTTCTTC. Its protein product is CAWSLGLAGAQFF.

The chain links TRBV5-6 to TRBJ1-6, with D unresolved. Per the germline V gene, CDR1 is SGHDT and CDR2 is YYEEEE. V gave up 0 bases and J gave up 7 bases, with 14 bases separating them. The CDR3 consists of 16 residues. The DNA for the CDR3 is TGTGCCAGCAGCTTGGGCCCGGGAACGCGAAATTCACCCCTCCACTTT. Translating gives CASSLGPGTRNSPLHF.

This clone has a handful of counts. The chain carries TRBV5-1 and TRBJ2-3; D is unresolved. Trimming cost V 3 bases and J 4 bases, with 9 bases left between them. The CDR3 contains 13 residues. Germline CDR1 SGHRS, CDR2 YFSETQ. The CDR3 loop is CASSWLGADTQYF. CDR3 DNA: TGCGCCAGCAGCTGGCTTGGGGCAGATACGCAGTATTTT.

The rearrangement joins TRBV2 to TRBJ1-5; TRBD1 matches 11 bases. V lost 6 bases and J lost 7; bases outside the gene matches: 8. This CDR3 spans 15 amino acids. The V gene's germline CDR1 is SNHLY and CDR2 FYNNEI. The CDR3 DNA is TGTGCCAGCAGAGGACAGGGGGCGCCGGGCCAGCCCCAGCATTTT. Amino acids: CASRGQGAPGQPQHF. Together with reference TRBV2 and TRBJ1-5, the CDR3 gives the full variable domain: EPEVTQTPSHQVTQMGQEVILRCVPISNHLYFYWYRQILGQKVEFLVSFYNNEISEKSEIFDDQFSVERPDGSNFTLKIRSTKLEDSAMYFCASRGQGAPGQPQHFGDGTRLSIL.

This clone showed up just once. The genes are TRBV6-5 and TRBJ2-5, with TRBD2 as a possible D gene (7 bases). This CDR3 has 14 amino acids. Trimming pared 8 bases from V and 4 bases from J, leaving 17 bases between. The germline gives CDR1 MNHEY, CDR2 SVGAGI. CDR3 sequence: CASGRGSRGETQYF. CDR3 nucleotides: TGTGCCAGCGGGAGGGGGTCTAGGGGAGAGACCCAGTACTTC.

The chain uses TRBV9 and TRBJ2-7; TRBD2 agrees at 9 bases. Germline CDR1 reads SGDLS; CDR2 reads YYNGEE. V shed 4 bases, J shed 3 bases, and the junction held 5 bases outside the gene matches. The CDR3 covers 14 residues. The CDR3 loop is CASSPRGGSYEQYF. As DNA, the CDR3 is TGTGCCAGCAGCCCGCGGGGGGGGAGCTACGAGCAGTACTTC.